Below are 28 T cell receptor beta chains sequenced from a single sample in a study of regulatory T cells in long-lasting Graves disease. Regarding time point: newly diagnosed GD, antithyroid drugs for less than 3 months. Scientists built the TCR library using RNA that was extracted from PBMCs. Building of the TCR beta libraries involved iRepertoire HTBI primers and Arm-PCR of CDR3 regions. TCRdb reanalysed the multiplex PCR reads using MiXCR and keeps one entry per CDR3 protein. Among fewer than 500,000 distinct CDR3 sequences listed, about 17% were seen once. This same sample was also taken into another study, of T cells in Graves' hyperthyroidism and ophthalmopathy.

The sample here was peripheral blood mononuclear cells (PBMCs), taken at new diagnosis, from a patient treated with antithyroid drugs. These receptors came from a man between 35 and 55 years old with Graves disease.

This clonotype has a count of ten or more. The chain carries TRBV30 and TRBJ1-2; 7 bases agree with TRBD1. Germline values: CDR1 GTSNPN, CDR2 SVGIG (reference sequence). After removal of 3 bases from V and 7 bases from J, the junction contained 2 bases not matched to a gene. This CDR3 spans 11 amino acids. CDR3 residues: CAWSRGSGYTF. Written as DNA, the CDR3 is TGTGCCTGGAGCAGGGGGTCTGGCTACACCTTC.

V and J are TRBV20-1 and TRBJ2-5; 9 positions agree with TRBD1. The CDR3 is 14 residues long. Germline values: CDR1 DFQATT, CDR2 SNEGSKA (reference sequence). The junction had 9 bases not matched to a gene; V was cut back by 5 bases and J by 5 bases. The CDR3 nucleotides are TGCAGTGCTGTTCCCGGGACAGGGTCGGAGACCCAGTACTTC. This translates into CSAVPGTGSETQYF.

This rearrangement joins TRBV5-1 to TRBJ2-3, with TRBD1 matching 11 bases. Germline-derived CDR1 and CDR2 are SGHRS and YFSETQ. This CDR3 contains 17 residues. V was pared by 4 bases and J by 0 bases, with 7 bases of the junction left unmatched. CDR3 loop: CASSPWTGGLSTDTQYF. CDR3 DNA: TGCGCCAGCAGCCCGTGGACAGGGGGCTTGAGCACAGATACGCAGTATTTT.

This clonotype came up once. A much larger clone sits a single nucleotide away, making a read error possible. A read error is likely, as this CDR3 ends without the conserved phenylalanine or tryptophan. The rearrangement links TRBV28 to TRBJ1-1; 8 nucleotides agree with TRBD1. Trimming took 5 bases from V and 1 from J; bases not matched to a gene: 3. This CDR3 is built from 14 residues. Germline CDR1 reads MDHEN; CDR2 reads SYDVKM. This chain's CDR3 is CASSNRGKNTEAFL. The CDR3 nucleotides read TGTGCCAGCAGTAACAGGGGGAAGAACACTGAAGCTTTCCTT.

This clonotype has more than one count but fewer than ten. This chain connects TRBV6-5 to TRBJ2-3, with TRBD2 matching 7 bases. CDR3 length: 16 amino acids. The V gene's germline CDR1 is MNHEY and CDR2 SVGAGI. Losses at the gene ends were 2 bases for V and 2 bases for J; bases not matched to a gene: 7. The CDR3 DNA follows: TGTGCCAGCAGTTACAGTCTAGCGGAATACACAGATACGCAGTATTTT. Protein: CASSYSLAEYTDTQYF.

This clonotype was observed a single time. The chain combines TRBV20-1 with TRBJ1-2; D not certain. Trimming took off 0 bases at V and 4 bases at J, with 15 bases between the two ends. Germline CDR1 reads DFQATT; CDR2 reads SNEGSKA (reference sequence). The CDR3 loop spans 15 amino acids. The chain's CDR3 is CSARDPAEHFYGYTF. Here the CDR3 DNA reads TGCAGTGCTAGAGATCCCGCGGAACACTTCTATGGCTACACCTTC.

The chain employs TRBV4-1 and TRBJ2-5, with 8 positions matching TRBD2. Trimming at V came to 0 bases and at J to 5 bases, leaving 2 bases not matched to a gene. The V gene's germline CDR1 is MGHRA and CDR2 YSYEKL. The CDR3 is 14 residues long. This chain's CDR3 is CASSQDPGGETQYF. In DNA form, the CDR3 reads TGCGCCAGCAGCCAAGATCCGGGGGGGGAGACCCAGTACTTC.

The table lists this clonotype with many counts. This rearrangement joins TRBV4-1 to TRBJ2-7; the match to TRBD2 covers 7 bases. The CDR3 runs to 14 residues. Unmatched junction bases numbered 6, after V lost 1 base and J lost 6 bases. CDR1 is MGHRA and CDR2 is YSYEKL in the germline V gene. In DNA form, the CDR3 reads TGCGCCAGCAGCCAAGCCGGACTAGTTCCCGAGCAGTACTTC. As protein: CASSQAGLVPEQYF.

In its sample, this clonotype was seen a few times. This chain connects TRBV6-5 to TRBJ2-7; D not certain. There are 14 residues in the CDR3. V was cut by 2 bases and J by 0 bases, with 8 bases left in between. The germline V gene encodes CDR1 MNHEY and CDR2 SVGAGI. This CDR3 reads CASSYEKASYEQYF. CDR3 in DNA: TGTGCCAGCAGTTACGAGAAGGCCTCCTACGAGCAGTACTTC.

This clonotype was counted at least ten times. The chain links TRBV5-6 to TRBJ2-3; possible D gene TRBD1, 5 bases. V dropped 4 bases and J dropped 2 bases, with 11 bases sitting between them. In germline, CDR1 is SGHDT, CDR2 YYEEEE. CDR3 length: 14 residues. In nucleotides, the CDR3 is TGTGCCAGCAGCCCTGGACAACACACAGATACGCAGTATTTT. Its protein is CASSPGQHTDTQYF.

This clonotype has a handful of counts. The CDR3 loop reads CASSLRGGNSYNEQFF. In DNA form, the CDR3 reads TGTGCCAGCAGTTTACGAGGTGGAAACTCCTACAATGAGCAGTTCTTC. This rearrangement joins TRBV27 to TRBJ2-1; D not resolved. The CDR3 spans 16 residues. Trimming removed 2 bases at V and 0 bases at J, with 11 bases between. The germline CDR1 and CDR2 sequences are MNHEY and SMNVEV (reference sequence).

As regards this clonotype: This CDR3 fails to terminate in the conserved phenylalanine or tryptophan, so it likely reflects a read error. The CDR3 region has the DNA TGTGCCAGCAGTCAAGCCTCCTACGAGCAGTACCTC. The encoded protein is CASSQASYEQYL. The gene calls are TRBV28 and TRBJ2-7; unclear D gene. This CDR3 contains 12 residues. V was trimmed by 5 bases and J by 0 bases, leaving 5 bases between them. CDR1 is MDHEN, CDR2 SYDVKM, per germline.

This clonotype was counted ten times or more. This chain uses TRBV30 with TRBJ1-5, with D perhaps TRBD1 (6 bases). The CDR3 extends over 13 amino acids. The ends were cut back, 4 bases at V and 6 bases at J, with 13 bases in the middle. The germline CDR1 and CDR2 sequences are GTSNPN and SVGIG (reference sequence). CDR3 protein: CAWNKGGGQPQHF. CDR3 bases: TGTGCCTGGAATAAGGGGGGAGGTCAGCCCCAGCATTTT.

This clonotype was seen a single time. The chain joins TRBV5-6 to TRBJ1-6, with 10 bases aligning to TRBD1. V dropped 4 bases and J dropped 4; count of bases not matched to a gene: 2. The CDR3 totals 15 residues. Germline V gene lookup returns CDR1 SGHDT and CDR2 YYEEEE. CDR3 sequence: CASSPGQGYNSPLHF. In DNA, the CDR3 is TGTGCCAGCAGCCCGGGACAGGGGTATAATTCACCCCTCCACTTT. Full variable domain (missing parts from reference TRBV5-6 and TRBJ1-6): DAGVTQSPTHLIKTRGQQVTLRCSPKSGHDTVSWYQQALGQGPQFIFQYYEEEERQRGNFPDRFSGHQFPNYSSELNVNALLLGDSALYLCASSPGQGYNSPLHFGNGTRLTVT.

Comments on this clonotype: A much larger clone differs by one base, so this may be a read error. CDR3 sequence (DNA): TGTGCCAGCAGCTTAGGCGGTGGCCGCGGGGATGAGCAGTTCTTC. Protein: CASSLGGGRGDEQFF. The chain joins TRBV7-3 to TRBJ2-1; weak D call: TRBD2 (6 bases). Germline CDR1 and CDR2: SGHTA and FQGTGA. The V end was cut by 2 bases, the J end by 8 bases, with 16 bases between. The CDR3 has 15 residues.

This chain links TRBV12-3 or TRBV12-4 with TRBJ2-2; D not resolved. Deletions cut 1 base from V and 6 bases from J, with 9 bases between. The CDR3 extends over 14 amino acids. DNA of the CDR3: TGTGCCAGCAGTTTAGGGGCGCAGTCCGGGGAGCTGTTTTTT. This encodes CASSLGAQSGELFF.

Ten or more counts support this clonotype. The V and J genes are TRBV30 and TRBJ2-7, with a tentative D call TRBD2 (6 bases). CDR1 is GTSNPN and CDR2 is SVGIG in the germline V gene (reference sequence). CDR3 length: 11 residues. The V end lost 4 bases, the J end lost 6 bases, and 10 bases lay between the germline ends. CDR3: CAWNQGGEQYF. For the CDR3, the DNA is TGTGCCTGGAACCAGGGAGGCGAGCAGTACTTC.

The rearrangement links TRBV28 to TRBJ2-1; TRBD2 agrees at 12 bases. The CDR3 has 14 amino acids. V was pared by 5 bases and J by 9 bases, with 5 bases of the junction left unmatched. From germline, CDR1 is MDHEN and CDR2 SYDVKM. CDR3 nucleotides: TGTGCCAGCAGTCCACTGACTAGCGGGAGTGAGCAGTTCTTC. Its translation is CASSPLTSGSEQFF.

This clonotype was seen only a few times. This chain uses TRBV30 with TRBJ2-2; no clear D. CDR3 length equals 11 residues. Trimming left V 4 bases short and J 9 bases short, with 9 bases between. Germline CDR1 is GTSNPN and CDR2 is SVGIG (reference sequence). The CDR3 region is CAWTSARELFF. CDR3 in DNA: TGTGCCTGGACATCAGCCCGGGAGCTGTTTTTT.

V and J are TRBV19 and TRBJ1-5, with TRBD1 matching 9 bases. Trimming cost V 8 bases and J 7 bases; bases outside gene matches: 9. The CDR3 is made up of 14 amino acids. Per germline, CDR1 LNHDA and CDR2 SQIVND (reference sequence). In DNA, the CDR3 is TGTGCCAGTTCCGGGACAGGGAGAAAACAGCCCCAGCATTTT. Residues: CASSGTGRKQPQHF.

This clonotype was counted many times. The chain is built from TRBV11-2 and TRBJ2-2; possible D gene TRBD2, 5 bases. Germline loops: CDR1 SGHAT, CDR2 FQNNGV. V was pared by 1 base and J by 6 bases, with 12 bases between. CDR3 length equals 15 residues. The DNA for the CDR3 is TGTGCCAGCAGCTTAGCGTTACTAGTGGCCGGGGAGCTGTTTTTT. This translates into CASSLALLVAGELFF.

In its sample, this clonotype was seen a few times. The chain uses TRBV7-9 and TRBJ2-6; D is unclear. The germline V gene encodes CDR1 SEHNR and CDR2 FQNEAQ (reference sequence). The CDR3 spans 17 residues. The V end lost 2 bases, the J end lost 0 bases, and 11 bases lay between the germline ends. The CDR3 spells CASSLWGRTSGANVLTF. The CDR3 nucleotides read TGTGCCAGCAGCTTATGGGGTCGAACCTCTGGGGCCAACGTCCTGACTTTC.

This clonotype has a count of ten or more. The CDR3 coding sequence is TGTGCCAGCAGTTTACGTCAAGGGAGACCAACTGAAGAGACCCAGTACTTC. Its protein is CASSLRQGRPTEETQYF. The chain carries TRBV27 and TRBJ2-5; perhaps TRBD2 as D (5 bases). Germline lookup yields CDR1 MNHEY and CDR2 SMNVEV (reference sequence). The V end was cut by 2 bases, the J end by 3 bases, with 19 bases between. The CDR3 length is 17 residues.

This clonotype was recorded at least ten times. The chain carries TRBV30 and TRBJ1-3; D remains unclear. V lost 5 bases and J lost 0, with 8 bases in between. This CDR3 spans 13 amino acids. CDR1 and CDR2 from the germline V gene are GTSNPN and SVGIG (reference sequence). CDR3: CAWPTVSGNTIYF. In DNA, the CDR3 is TGTGCCTGGCCGACTGTCTCTGGAAACACCATATATTTT.

Comments on this clonotype: A much larger clone differs by one base, so this may be a read error. The V and J genes are TRBV7-3 and TRBJ2-2; a possible D gene is TRBD1 (6 bases). The germline V gene encodes CDR1 SGHTA and CDR2 FQGTGA. V shed 7 bases and J shed 1 base, with 19 bases lying between them. This CDR3 has 17 amino acids. The CDR3 region has the DNA TGTGCCAGCAACGAAGGGGGTATGGCTAGGAACACCGGGGAGCTGTTTTTT. Translation: CASNEGGMARNTGELFF. The full variable domain, its missing parts supplied by reference TRBV7-3 and TRBJ2-2, is GAGVSQTPSNKVTEKGKYVELRCDPISGHTALYWYRQSLGQGPEFLIYFQGTGAADDSGLPNDRFFAVRPEGSVSTLKIQRTERGDSAVYLCASNEGGMARNTGELFFGEGSRLTVL.

In this sample, this clonotype turned up many times. J is TRBJ2-5 and V is TRBV7-3, with TRBD1 identical over 11 bases. The V segment lost 5 bases and the J segment 5 bases; nucleotides outside the gene matches: 10. CDR1 is SGHTA and CDR2 is FQGTGA in the germline V gene. CDR3 size: 16 residues. CDR3 loop: CASSIGTGGFMETQYF. CDR3 coding DNA: TGTGCCAGCAGCATAGGGACAGGGGGATTCATGGAGACCCAGTACTTC.

V gene TRBV28 combines with J gene TRBJ2-7, with 9 bases fitting TRBD1. V shed 7 bases, J shed 5 bases, and the junction held 15 bases outside the gene matches. There are 16 residues in the CDR3. Per germline, CDR1 MDHEN and CDR2 SYDVKM. The CDR3 DNA follows: TGTGCCAGCACCTCATACCCGGGACAGGGTGCCCACGAGCAGTACTTC. Translation: CASTSYPGQGAHEQYF.

As for this clonotype: A much larger clone is a single base away; this may be a read error. The chain joins TRBV20-1 to TRBJ2-7; 12 bases fit TRBD2. CDR3 length equals 16 residues. Germline trimming cut 0 bases from V and 7 bases from J; bases unmatched to any gene: 10. Germline V gives CDR1 DFQATT, CDR2 SNEGSKA (reference sequence). The CDR3 coding sequence is TGCAGTGCTAGAGACCAGACTAGCGGGAGTTGGAATGAGCAGTACTTC. Protein product: CSARDQTSGSWNEQYF.